This TCR beta chain was observed in a study of beta chain features in type 1 diabetes. Study-wide points: Possibly, sequencing cDNA over-represented cells that had high TCR expression levels. Type 1 diabetes patients had moderately but significantly shorter TCRB CDR3s in all four CD4+ subsets. PCR might favor shorter templates, but any such skew would affect patients and controls equally.

A word on this clone: As yet, its antigen is unknown.

Trimming took 4 bases from V and 3 from J, leaving 9 bases between them. The germline V gene has CDR1 ENHRY and CDR2 SYGVKD. The CDR3 is 13 amino acids. What was sequenced were expressed TCRB transcripts, since all of the isolated RNA had been reverse transcribed. Repertoires were generated with immunoSEQ multiplex PCR, while TCRdb's copy carries only in-frame clones and drops some. The table shows about 290,000 clones, with around 7.3% occurring only once. Sequenced input: central memory CD4+ T cells from blood. This clonotype originated in a woman aged 18-29 years in good health. V gene TRBV10-3 combines with J gene TRBJ1-2, with D unresolved. DNA of the CDR3: TGTGCCATCAGTGTGGACCTTTACTATGGCTACACCTTC. Translating gives CAISVDLYYGYTF.